Shown below are 5 T cell receptor beta chains from a single sample sequenced in a study of T cells in Graves' hyperthyroidism and ophthalmopathy. RNA transcripts yielded amplified TCR beta CDR3 regions. When the TCR CDR3 underwent first-round RT-PCR, the HTBI primer set was used. TCRdb redid the calling of the multiplex PCR reads with MiXCR, one entry per CDR3 protein. The table has about 320,000 distinct CDR3 sequences, roughly 15% seen once. Sequenced material: blood. The receptors come from a man aged 25-45 years with Graves' hyperthyroidism.

This clonotype was counted ten times or more. V and J are TRBV20-1 and TRBJ2-1; 11 bases are a match to TRBD2. Losses at the gene ends were 7 bases for V and 10 bases for J; bases not matched to a gene: 9. The V gene's germline CDR1 is DFQATT and CDR2 SNEGSKA (reference sequence). This CDR3 spans 13 amino acids. The CDR3 DNA sequence: TGCAGTGTCCTTAGCGGGAGGGCACAGGAGCAGTTCTTC. Its protein product is CSVLSGRAQEQFF.

Turning to this clonotype: Being one base from a much bigger clone, this may be a read error. This rearrangement joins TRBV28 to TRBJ1-1; D gene uncertain. The germline V gene has CDR1 MDHEN and CDR2 SYDVKM. CDR3 length: 12 residues. The DNA of the CDR3 is TGTGCCAGCAGTTCTTATAACATTGAAGCTTTCTTT. Translated, it gives CASSSYNIEAFF.

Worth noting for this clonotype: This sequence may be a read error, since a much larger clone differs from it by one base. The genes are TRBV7-2 and TRBJ2-1, with TRBD2 matching 10 bases. This CDR3 region has 17 residues. The germline V gene encodes CDR1 SGHTA and CDR2 FQGNSA. Germline trimming cut 4 bases from V and 6 bases from J; bases unmatched to any gene: 12. The DNA of the CDR3 is TGTGCCAGCAGCTGGACCCCGGGACTAGCGTTGCTCAATGAGCAGTTCTTC. Translation: CASSWTPGLALLNEQFF. Drawing the rest from reference TRBV7-2 and TRBJ2-1, the complete variable domain is GAGVSQSPSNKVTEKGKDVELRCDPISGHTALYWYRQSLGQGLEFLIYFQGNSAPDKSGLPSDRFSAERTGGSVSTLTIQRTQQEDSAVYLCASSWTPGLALLNEQFFGPGTRLTVL.

This clonotype was seen repeatedly, ten times or more. The chain carries TRBV12-3 or TRBV12-4 and TRBJ2-1, with TRBD2 matching over 9 bases. There are 16 residues in the CDR3. The junction had 12 bases not matched to a gene; V was cut back by 4 bases and J by 8 bases. The chain's CDR3 is CASSSHSGGPSHEQFF. The CDR3 bases are TGTGCCAGCAGTTCCCATAGCGGGGGTCCGTCCCATGAGCAGTTCTTC.

This clonotype came up many times. The chain couples TRBV2 to TRBJ2-1; D is undetermined. This CDR3 has 13 amino acids. Per the germline V gene, CDR1 is SNHLY and CDR2 is FYNNEI. V was trimmed by 6 bases and J by 8 bases, leaving 14 bases between them. The CDR3 region has the DNA TGTGCCAGCAGCTCCAGTAGTGGCGATGAGCAGTTCTTC. It specifies CASSSSSGDEQFF.